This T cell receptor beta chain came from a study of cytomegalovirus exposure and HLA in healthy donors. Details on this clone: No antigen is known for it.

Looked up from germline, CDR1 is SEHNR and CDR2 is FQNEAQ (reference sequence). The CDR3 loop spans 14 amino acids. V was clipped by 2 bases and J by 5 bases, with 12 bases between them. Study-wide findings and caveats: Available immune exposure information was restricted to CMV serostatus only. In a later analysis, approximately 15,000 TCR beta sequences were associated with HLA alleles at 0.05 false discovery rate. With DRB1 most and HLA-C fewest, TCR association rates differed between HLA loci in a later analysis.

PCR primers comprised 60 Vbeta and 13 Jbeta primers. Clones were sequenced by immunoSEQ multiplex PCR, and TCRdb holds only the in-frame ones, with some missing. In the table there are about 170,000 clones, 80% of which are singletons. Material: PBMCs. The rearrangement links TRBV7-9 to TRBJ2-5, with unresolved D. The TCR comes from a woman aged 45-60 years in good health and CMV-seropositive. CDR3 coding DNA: TGTGCCAGCAGCTTAAGGTCCGACGGGGAGACCCAGTACTTC. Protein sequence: CASSLRSDGETQYF.